This T cell receptor (beta chain) was profiled in a study of neurological immune-mediated disorders (dated by TCRdb to between 2018 and 2021). A note on the overall study: Peripheral blood TCR-beta repertoires from HTLV-I-associated myelopathy (HAM/TSP) patients, multiple sclerosis patients and healthy controls were compared by UMI-based sequencing. Longitudinal samples, technical triplicates and paired sorted CD4+ and CD8+ T-cell subsets, alongside PBMC samples, were included among the roughly 96 TCR-beta libraries. Of the approximately 68 subjects in the cohort, some 15 were HAM/TSP patients, approximately 34 were multiple sclerosis patients, and around 20 were healthy controls. What the work shows at the level of the full study, not this receptor alone: TCR clonal expansion was greatest in HAM/TSP patients and smallest in MS patients, who ranked below even healthy controls. No identical CDR3 amino acid sequences were shared among expanded clones across subjects, suggesting private TCR-beta repertoires in all groups.

cDNA was synthesized by template-switch 5'RACE using a primer with a 10-nucleotide random unique molecular identifier that tagged each TCR transcript. Over 190 million TCR-beta sequences, covering 15-18 subjects, were produced in each sequencing run. Total RNA was extracted with the RNeasy kit. The KAPA Real-time Library Amplification kit was used to amplify TCR-beta VDJ regions with primers targeting the TCR constant region and the 5'RACE anchor. Sample indexes and Illumina adaptors were added in a first PCR, and a second PCR then increased library yield. After Ampure bead purification, the TCR product of roughly 650 bp was size-selected on a 2% E-gel SizeSelection system. Before pooling, libraries had their quality checked on a Bioanalyzer, their concentration measured with Qubit, and their quantity determined with the Kapa Library Quantification kit. An Illumina HiSeq 2500 sequenced the libraries paired-end 2 x 150 bp. To increase sequence diversity, roughly 24-32% phiX was spiked into each library pool. In the original analysis: Quality-filtered reads were processed with the UMI-based MiGEC pipeline, and over 75% of raw TCR sequences were removed by the MiGEC pipeline during error correction. VDJ genes were aligned to IMGT germline references, and clonotypes were defined by unique CDR3 amino acid sequence plus V-J genes. Clonal expansion, Shannon diversity, and CDR3 relatedness (CalcPairwiseDistances, ClusterSamples) were evaluated with VDJtools, and phylogenetic trees were built with CLCbio workbench. Clones with at least 8 unique UMIs were defined as expanded, with this threshold being based on coefficient-of-variation modelling across technical triplicates. Clones were called with MiXCR by TCRdb after fastp trimmed the public reads at Q25, and only in-frame beta chains were retained. Under each unique CDR3 protein, matching rows form one entry showing the most common genes and DNA. TCRdb assigned the V and J calls; the authors' analysis was not used. The sample table records more than 15,000 distinct CDR3 sequences; roughly 14% of these occur just once. The ten largest account for roughly 13% of the sample.

This clonotype showed up many times. Its antigen is currently not known. No base quality values were provided; no much bigger clone lies one nucleotide off. V and J are truncated by 4 bases and 7 bases respectively, leaving an intervening sequence of 20 bases. The germline V gene encodes CDR1 SGHDN and CDR2 FVKESK. The CDR3 contains 17 residues, cysteine and phenylalanine counted. CDR3 DNA only is kept here, 51 bases in frame from base 1. For the unsorted PBMC libraries, 2 million PBMCs were stored in RNAlater at -80 degrees C until RNA extraction and were used to generate the libraries. Peripheral blood was subjected to Ficoll-Hypaque density gradient centrifugation to isolate PBMCs, which were then cryopreserved in liquid nitrogen.

The rearrangement joined TRBV14 to TRBJ1-6; the D gene is possibly TRBD1, with 6 bases matching. This clonotype was sampled from a man aged 60 to 75 with HTLV-1-associated myelopathy (HAM/TSP). The sequencing sample was made of PBMCs. The nucleotides are TGTGCCAGCAGCCTACAAGCATACGGGGGCGCGAATTCACCCCTCCACTTT. Protein translation: CASSLQAYGGANSPLHF.